This T cell receptor (beta chain) was identified in a study of cytomegalovirus exposure and HLA in healthy donors. Whole-study findings and limits: One variant, a missense change in DCLRE1C, was linked in a later analysis to TCR beta V- and J-gene trimming.

The germline V gene encodes CDR1 SGHTA and CDR2 FQGNSA. This CDR3 is built from 14 residues. With 7 bases removed from V and 7 bases from J, the gap between germline ends came to 17 bases. In this sample, this clone turned up once. Its antigen is currently unknown. PCR employed 60 Vbeta and 13 Jbeta primers. Assay used: immunoSEQ multiplex PCR; TCRdb lists only in-frame clones, some missing. Counted here are tens of thousands of clones, 70% occurring once; the ten biggest clones make up roughly a fifth. V usage is TRBV7-2 and J usage is TRBJ1-5; D is possibly TRBD1 (5 bases). This TCR came from a woman aged 55-69 years in good health and CMV-seropositive. The material sequenced was PBMCs. The CDR3 loop is CASNPGGGLQPQHF. CDR3 DNA sequence: TGTGCCAGCAACCCGGGGGGAGGGCTACAGCCCCAGCATTTT.